The 21 T cell receptor beta chains reported below all come from one sample, sequenced in a study of blood T cell repertoires in COVID-19. Profiling relied on immunoSEQ multiplex PCR, and the TCRdb table lists in-frame clones only, not all of them. The table includes about 210,000 clones, about 91% detected once. Sequenced sample: peripheral blood. The receptors were sampled from a man aged 30 to 39 with acute or convalescent COVID-19.

The chain couples TRBV15 to TRBJ2-7; the D gene is possibly TRBD2 (6 bases). The germline CDR1 and CDR2 sequences are LNHNV and YYDKDF (reference sequence). Trimming left V 3 bases short and J 4 bases short, with 13 bases between. The CDR3 extends over 14 amino acids. CDR3 sequence: CATSRLLASYEQYF. The CDR3 DNA follows: TGTGCCACCAGCAGGTTACTAGCATCGTACGAGCAGTACTTC. The full variable domain, its missing parts supplied by reference TRBV15 and TRBJ2-7, is DAMVIQNPRYQVTQFGKPVTLSCSQTLNHNVMYWYQQKSSQAPKLLFHYYDKDFNNEADTPDNFQSRRPNTSFCFLDIRSPGLGDTAMYLCATSRLLASYEQYFGPGTRLTVT.

The V gene is TRBV27, the J gene TRBJ2-2, with D unresolved. This CDR3 is built from 12 residues. Germline V gene sequence: CDR1 MNHEY, CDR2 SMNVEV (reference sequence). The V and J ends lost 3 bases and 7 bases respectively, with 6 bases between them. The CDR3 is CASSFLGGELFF. CDR3 nucleotide sequence: TGTGCCAGCAGTTTCCTCGGCGGGGAGCTGTTTTTT.

The rearrangement links TRBV12-5 to TRBJ2-1, with 13 bases that match TRBD2. CDR3 length: 16 amino acids. Germline CDR1 and CDR2: LGHNT and FRNRAP. The junction had 6 bases not matched to a gene; V was cut back by 1 base and J by 9 bases. The CDR3 region is CASGLGTSGSSGEQFF. CDR3 nucleotides: TGTGCTAGTGGTTTGGGGACTAGCGGGAGTTCCGGTGAGCAGTTCTTC.

This clone was detected once. V is TRBV6-5 and J is TRBJ2-5; D is unclear. The germline V gene encodes CDR1 MNHEY and CDR2 SVGAGI. V lost 3 bases and J lost 6, with 11 bases in between. This CDR3 has 13 residues. Here the CDR3 DNA reads TGTGCCAGCAGTTATCAGCGCCTACAGACCCAGTACTTC. Translation: CASSYQRLQTQYF.

V usage is TRBV7-8 and J usage is TRBJ2-7; D gene uncertain. Germline V gene data show CDR1 as SGHVS and CDR2 as FQNEAQ. Between the trimmed V and J ends, which lost 3 bases and 5 bases, there was a span of 11 bases. CDR3 length: 13 amino acids. DNA for the CDR3: TGTGCCAGCAGCTTCGGCTTGGGCAACGAGCAGTACTTC. It codes for CASSFGLGNEQYF. Complete variable domain (other parts from reference TRBV7-8 and TRBJ2-7): GAGVSQSPRYKVAKRGQDVALRCDPISGHVSLFWYQQALGQGPEFLTYFQNEAQLDKSGLPSDRFFAERPEGSVSTLKIQRTQQEDSAVYLCASSFGLGNEQYFGPGTRLTVT.

The chain joins TRBV18 to TRBJ2-3, with 13 bases identical to TRBD2. Germline assignment: CDR1 KGHSH and CDR2 LQKENI. Trimming took 3 bases from V and 2 from J; bases not matched to a gene: 11. CDR3 length: 19 residues. As DNA, the CDR3 is TGTGCCAGCTCACCCCTACTAGCGGGAGGGCCGTCCCTCACAGATACGCAGTATTTT. As protein: CASSPLLAGGPSLTDTQYF.

J is TRBJ1-2 and V is TRBV12-5, with no clear D. Germline-derived CDR1 and CDR2 are LGHNT and FRNRAP. This CDR3 comprises 12 residues. Trimming shortened V by 4 bases and J by 2 bases, and 5 bases separated the two germline ends. CDR3 sequence (DNA): TGTGCTAGTGGTTCTAGAAACTATGGCTACACCTTC. It specifies CASGSRNYGYTF.

This sequence joins TRBV10-3 and TRBJ1-5; D gene uncertain. The CDR3 is 13 amino acids. The germline V and J ends were trimmed by 10 bases and 9 bases, with 19 bases remaining between them. The germline V gene has CDR1 ENHRY and CDR2 SYGVKD. CDR3 coding DNA: TGTGCCACCTCGACGGCCGAATCGGGGCCCCAGCATTTT. The encoded protein is CATSTAESGPQHF.

The chain has TRBV27 and TRBJ2-2; D is perhaps TRBD1 (6 bases). Germline V CDR1 and CDR2: MNHEY, SMNVEV (reference sequence). This CDR3 spans 14 amino acids. Trimming took 7 bases from V and 0 from J, leaving 9 bases between them. The CDR3 DNA reads TGTGCCAGCACTGACAGGACGAACACCGGGGAGCTGTTTTTT. Translation gives CASTDRTNTGELFF.

The J gene is TRBJ1-1, the V gene TRBV28, with D perhaps TRBD1 (5 bases). Trimming removed 4 bases at V and 11 bases at J, with 11 bases between. CDR1 is MDHEN, CDR2 SYDVKM, per germline. This CDR3 is built from 11 residues. The chain's CDR3 is CASSSQVWAFF. CDR3 DNA sequence: TGTGCCAGCAGTTCACAGGTGTGGGCTTTCTTT.

The chain recombines TRBV27 with TRBJ1-3, with D perhaps TRBD1 (5 bases). Trimming stripped 2 bases from V and 3 bases from J, with 11 bases between. The germline CDR1 and CDR2 sequences are MNHEY and SMNVEV (reference sequence). This CDR3 has 15 amino acids. The CDR3 DNA follows: TGTGCCAGCAGTTTAGGGTCGGGGGTTGGAAACACCATATATTTT. This translates into CASSLGSGVGNTIYF.

The CDR3 region has the DNA TGTGCCAGCAGTGTGACAGGGACCTATGGCTACACCTTC. Translation gives CASSVTGTYGYTF. The rearrangement joins TRBV12-3 or TRBV12-4 to TRBJ1-2; 7 bases line up with TRBD1. The CDR3 length is 13 residues. V trimming: 5 bases; J trimming: 4 bases; junction bases outside the gene matches: 4.

The CDR3 is CASRSTSTGELFF. The CDR3 DNA reads TGTGCCAGCAGGTCTACTAGCACCGGGGAGCTGTTTTTT. The genes are TRBV2 and TRBJ2-2, with a possible D match to TRBD2 (5 bases). CDR1 and CDR2 (germline): SNHLY, FYNNEI. Trimming took 6 bases from V and 4 from J, leaving 9 bases between them. This CDR3 is 13 amino acids long.

The J gene is TRBJ2-3, the V gene TRBV11-2, with 7 bases identical to TRBD1. With 5 bases clipped from V and 6 bases from J, the junction kept 17 bases outside the gene matches. This CDR3 has 17 residues. CDR1 and CDR2 from the germline V gene are SGHAT and FQNNGV. For the CDR3, the DNA is TGTGCCAGCAGCCCCCGACTTAGAGGGGGCCTTAGGGATACGCAGTATTTT. It is translated as CASSPRLRGGLRDTQYF.

The chain links TRBV30 to TRBJ1-5; no definite D call. The V end lost 3 bases, the J end lost 2 bases, and 8 bases lay between the germline ends. Germline CDR1 and CDR2: GTSNPN and SVGIG (reference sequence). CDR3 length: 13 amino acids. The CDR3 nucleotides read TGTGCCTGGAGCACTTATGGCAATCAGCCCCAGCATTTT. Translated: CAWSTYGNQPQHF. The whole variable domain, filled in from reference TRBV30 and TRBJ1-5, reads SQTIHQWPATLVQPVGSPLSLECTVEGTSNPNLYWYRQAAGRGLQLLFYSVGIGQISSEVPQNLSASRPQDRQFILSSKKLLLSDSGFYLCAWSTYGNQPQHFGDGTRLSIL.

CDR3 region: CASSLEGGSYEQYF. The CDR3 DNA reads as TGTGCCAGCAGCTTAGAAGGCGGTTCCTACGAGCAGTACTTC. V usage is TRBV7-8 and J usage is TRBJ2-7; D is unresolved. Germline V CDR1 and CDR2: SGHVS, FQNEAQ. The CDR3 runs 14 residues. V lost 1 base, J lost 1 base, and 8 bases lay in between.

This chain links TRBV6-5 with TRBJ1-5; possible D gene TRBD1, 5 bases. The germline V gene encodes CDR1 MNHEY and CDR2 SVGAGI. V gave up 6 bases and J gave up 6 bases, with 12 bases separating them. The CDR3 runs to 13 residues. The CDR3 DNA reads TGTGCCAGCAGCTTCAAGGGGCCTCAGCCCCAGCATTTT. Translating gives CASSFKGPQPQHF.

The V and J genes are TRBV28 and TRBJ1-2; 10 bases map to TRBD1. V dropped 7 bases and J dropped 8; count of bases not matched to a gene: 4. There are 12 residues in the CDR3. Germline loops: CDR1 MDHEN, CDR2 SYDVKM. The CDR3 sequence: CASMTGGIGYTF. DNA of the CDR3: TGTGCCAGCATGACAGGGGGCATCGGCTACACCTTC.

The V call is TRBV27, the J call TRBJ2-7; 7 bases agree with TRBD1. The CDR3 has 13 residues. V shed 5 bases and J 6 bases; nucleotides not matched to a gene: 7. Germline V gives CDR1 MNHEY, CDR2 SMNVEV (reference sequence). CDR3 in DNA: TGTGCCAGCAGTCCTTCGACAGGGTTCGAGCAGTACTTC. Protein sequence: CASSPSTGFEQYF.

This chain connects TRBV29-1 to TRBJ2-1, with D perhaps TRBD2 (6 bases). The CDR3 consists of 15 residues. V was cut by 3 bases and J by 3 bases, with 15 bases left in between. The germline V gene encodes CDR1 SQVTM and CDR2 ANQGSEA. As DNA, the CDR3 is TGCAGCGTTGAGGGACTCCCTGACGTCTACAATGAGCAGTTCTTC. This sequence encodes CSVEGLPDVYNEQFF.

This sequence joins TRBV19 and TRBJ2-1; possibly TRBD1 for D (6 bases). CDR3 length: 17 residues. V was cut by 5 bases and J by 0 bases, with 17 bases left in between. The germline V gene encodes CDR1 LNHDA and CDR2 SQIVND (reference sequence). The CDR3 loop reads CASSLLPGDISYNEQFF. The CDR3 DNA sequence: TGTGCCAGTAGTCTTCTACCTGGGGACATCTCCTACAATGAGCAGTTCTTC. The full variable domain, with the rest looked up from reference TRBV19 and TRBJ2-1, is DGGITQSPKYLFRKEGQNVTLSCEQNLNHDAMYWYRQDPGQGLRLIYYSQIVNDFQKGDIAEGYSVSREKKESFPLTVTSAQKNPTAFYLCASSLLPGDISYNEQFFGPGTRLTVL.